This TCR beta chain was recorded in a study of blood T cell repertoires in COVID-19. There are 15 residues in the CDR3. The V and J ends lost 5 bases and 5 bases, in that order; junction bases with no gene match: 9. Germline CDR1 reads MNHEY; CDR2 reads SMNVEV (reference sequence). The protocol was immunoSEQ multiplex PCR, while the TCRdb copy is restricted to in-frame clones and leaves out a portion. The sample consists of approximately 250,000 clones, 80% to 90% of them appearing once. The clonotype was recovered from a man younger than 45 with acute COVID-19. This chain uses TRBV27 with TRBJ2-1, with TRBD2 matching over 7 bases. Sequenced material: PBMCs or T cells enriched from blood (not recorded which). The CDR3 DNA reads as TGTGCCAGCAGTCCGACTAGCCTACCTAACAATGAGCAGTTCTTC. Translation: CASSPTSLPNNEQFF.